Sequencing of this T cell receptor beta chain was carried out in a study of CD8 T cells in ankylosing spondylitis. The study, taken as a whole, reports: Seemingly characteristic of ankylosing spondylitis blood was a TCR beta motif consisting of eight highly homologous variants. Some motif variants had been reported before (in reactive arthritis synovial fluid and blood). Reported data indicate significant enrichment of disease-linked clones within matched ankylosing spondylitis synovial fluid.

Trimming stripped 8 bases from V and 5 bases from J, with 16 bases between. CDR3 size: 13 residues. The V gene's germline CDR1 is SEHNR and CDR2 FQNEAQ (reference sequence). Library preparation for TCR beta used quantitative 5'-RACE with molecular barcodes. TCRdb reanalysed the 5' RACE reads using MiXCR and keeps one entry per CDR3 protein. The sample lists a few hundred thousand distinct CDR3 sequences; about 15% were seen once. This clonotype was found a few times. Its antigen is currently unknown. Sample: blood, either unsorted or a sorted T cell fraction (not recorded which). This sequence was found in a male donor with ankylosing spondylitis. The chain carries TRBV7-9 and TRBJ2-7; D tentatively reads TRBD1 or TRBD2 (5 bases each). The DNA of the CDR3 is TGTGCCAGCCTGAGAGCAGGGAGCCACGAGCAGTACTTC. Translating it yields CASLRAGSHEQYF.